This passage covers 10 T cell receptor delta chains from one sample sequenced in a study of Vδ1+ human thymocytes. Study-wide results and caveats: Thymic TRG and TRD repertoires appeared highly polyclonal.

Their target antigens are unknown. Extracted RNA was reverse transcribed into cDNA. Multiplex PCR used pooled V-gene forward primers and a constant-region reverse primer to amplify CDR3s. TCRdb re-called the multiplex PCR reads with CATT. In the table there are around 60,000 delta-chain clones, about 15% of which are singletons. Sequences were obtained from Vdelta1+ gamma-delta thymocytes from the thymus. Described subset: FACS-sorted CD3+ TCRalphabeta- TCRVdelta1+ TCRVdelta2- thymocytes. All receptors derive from a girl in the first two years of life who had congenital heart surgery.

J is TRDJ1 and V is TRDV1, with TRDD3 matching 10 bases. The CDR3 is 20 residues long. The V and J ends lost 0 bases and 4 bases, in that order; junction bases with no gene match: 17. Germline V gives CDR1 TSWWSYY, CDR2 QGS. The CDR3 DNA reads TGTGCTCTTGGGGAACTAGTAACGCCCCGAGTGGGGGATACTGACGATAAACTCATCTTT. Protein sequence: CALGELVTPRVGDTDDKLIF.

As regards this clone: Possible read error: a much larger clone is one base away. The sample carries other DNA sequences with the same CDR3. The rearrangement links TRDV2 to TRDJ3; the match to TRDD3 covers 10 bases. This CDR3 spans 17 amino acids. The germline gives CDR1 GEAIGNYY, CDR2 EKD. Trimming took 2 bases from V and 2 from J; bases not matched to a gene: 2. The CDR3 nucleotides are TGTGCCTGTGACAACGGGGGATACGCCTGGGACACCCGACAGATGTTTTTC. This sequence encodes CACDNGGYAWDTRQMFF.

To note about this clone: Within the sample, other DNA sequences also encode this same CDR3. This chain links TRAV29/DV5 with TRDJ1; a possible D gene is TRDD3 (5 bases). Germline V gene lookup returns CDR1 NSMFDY and CDR2 ISSIKDK. Trimming took 2 bases from V and 0 from J, leaving 32 bases between them. This CDR3 is 21 amino acids long. The CDR3 is CAASDIGVATSRGAYTDKLIF. The CDR3 DNA reads TGTGCAGCAAGTGATATTGGGGTAGCCACTAGTCGGGGGGCCTACACCGATAAACTCATCTTT. Full variable domain (outside the CDR3, taken from reference TRAV29/DV5 and TRDJ1): DQQVKQNSPSLSVQEGRISILNCDYTNSMFDYFLWYKKYPAEGPTFLISISSIKDKNEDGRFTVFLNKSAKHLSLHIVPSQPGDSAVYFCAASDIGVATSRGAYTDKLIFGKGTRVTVEP.

The rearrangement links TRDV1 to TRDJ1; 8 bases agree with TRDD2. V shed 4 bases, J shed 0 bases, and the junction held 31 bases outside the gene matches. CDR3 length equals 24 residues. In germline, CDR1 is TSWWSYY, CDR2 QGS. The CDR3 protein is CALGAIPPNFLPSPDGGYTDKLIF. The CDR3, as DNA: TGTGCTCTTGGGGCCATCCCTCCCAACTTCCTACCCTCCCCTGATGGAGGATACACCGATAAACTCATCTTT.

This clone appeared a single time. The chain joins TRDV1 to TRDJ1, with TRDD2 identical over 9 bases. Germline V gene sequence: CDR1 TSWWSYY, CDR2 QGS. The CDR3 is 17 residues long. With V trimmed by 5 bases and J by 3 bases, 13 bases remained unmatched. The CDR3: CALGPFLLGCSSDKLIF. For the CDR3, the DNA is TGTGCTCTTGGGCCCTTCCTACTGGGATGTTCGTCCGATAAACTCATCTTT.

This clone is categorized as medium-sized (0.01 to 0.1%). The chain employs TRDV2 and TRDJ1; 12 nucleotides match TRDD3. The V and J ends lost 2 bases and 2 bases, in that order; junction bases with no gene match: 8. CDR1 and CDR2 from the germline V gene are GEAIGNYY and EKD. CDR3 size: 17 residues. CDR3 DNA sequence: TGTGCCTGTGACAAAGTACTGGGGGATACATGGACCGATAAACTCATCTTT. Encoded protein: CACDKVLGDTWTDKLIF.

This clone was recorded a few times. This chain joins TRDV1 and TRDJ1; 8 positions agree with TRDD3. CDR1 and CDR2 (germline): TSWWSYY, QGS. The V segment lost 3 bases and the J segment 0 bases; nucleotides outside the gene matches: 18. This CDR3 region has 20 residues. The CDR3 protein is CALGDQYSFTGGQYTDKLIF. The CDR3 DNA follows: TGTGCTCTTGGGGACCAGTATTCCTTTACTGGGGGTCAGTACACCGATAAACTCATCTTT.

This clone was seen only a few times. The rearrangement uses TRDV1 and TRDJ1; D remains unclear. The CDR3 spans 16 residues. Per germline, CDR1 TSWWSYY and CDR2 QGS. V was shortened by 4 bases and J by 4 bases, with 19 bases between the two germline ends. The CDR3 DNA sequence: TGTGCTCTTGGGGGACCATTCCCCCCCATAAGCGATAAACTCATCTTT. Residues: CALGGPFPPISDKLIF.

The chain carries TRDV1 and TRDJ1, with 7 bases identical to TRDD3. V lost 4 bases and J lost 0; bases outside the gene matches: 26. The germline CDR1 and CDR2 sequences are TSWWSYY and QGS. The CDR3 is 22 residues long. CDR3 sequence reads: CALGGFPYTPTGGYAYTDKLIF. The CDR3 DNA is TGTGCTCTTGGGGGATTCCCGTACACACCTACTGGTGGATACGCATACACCGATAAACTCATCTTT.

This chain links TRDV2 with TRDJ3; D remains unclear. Trimming shortened V by 1 base and J by 0 bases, and 18 bases separated the two germline ends. Germline lookup yields CDR1 GEAIGNYY and CDR2 EKD. The CDR3 runs to 20 residues. CDR3 residues: CACDTHIDFGCSWDTRQMFF. DNA for the CDR3: TGTGCCTGTGACACGCATATAGATTTCGGGTGCTCCTGGGACACCCGACAGATGTTTTTC.